This T cell receptor (beta chain) originates from a study of cytomegalovirus exposure and HLA in healthy donors. This clone turned up a few times. Germline CDR1 and CDR2: MNHEY and SVGAGI. The V and J ends lost 5 bases and 1 base respectively, with 11 bases between them. The length of the CDR3 is 14 residues. PCR amplification relied on 60 Vbeta primers (plus 13 Jbeta primers). This table comes from immunoSEQ multiplex PCR, and its TCRdb copy is limited to in-frame clones, with some not included. The table lists 200,000 or so clones, roughly 83% of them singletons. J is TRBJ1-1 and V is TRBV6-5; possible D gene TRBD1, 5 bases. The sequencing sample was made of PBMCs. The receptor comes from a male donor in good health and CMV-seropositive. CDR3 in amino acids: CASSPQAGNTEAFF. CDR3 sequence (DNA): TGTGCCAGCAGTCCACAGGCAGGGAACACTGAAGCTTTCTTT.